This T cell receptor beta chain was sequenced in a study of brain T cells in children with intractable seizures. Sequencing was performed with immunoSEQ multiplex PCR; in TCRdb, only in-frame clones are kept and a portion is missing. The sample has under 150,000 clones, 94% seen once. V shed 0 bases and J shed 2 bases, with 11 bases lying between them. Germline CDR1 and CDR2: LGHNA and YSLEER. This CDR3 has 16 amino acids. The receptor was derived from a boy in the first two years of life with hemimegalencephaly and intractable seizures. The chain recombines TRBV4-3 with TRBJ2-1; D not certain. The specimen was peripheral blood, collected at surgery. This chain's CDR3 is CASSQDRLIPYNEQFF. CDR3 nucleotides: TGCGCCAGCAGCCAAGATCGGCTAATACCCTACAATGAGCAGTTCTTC.